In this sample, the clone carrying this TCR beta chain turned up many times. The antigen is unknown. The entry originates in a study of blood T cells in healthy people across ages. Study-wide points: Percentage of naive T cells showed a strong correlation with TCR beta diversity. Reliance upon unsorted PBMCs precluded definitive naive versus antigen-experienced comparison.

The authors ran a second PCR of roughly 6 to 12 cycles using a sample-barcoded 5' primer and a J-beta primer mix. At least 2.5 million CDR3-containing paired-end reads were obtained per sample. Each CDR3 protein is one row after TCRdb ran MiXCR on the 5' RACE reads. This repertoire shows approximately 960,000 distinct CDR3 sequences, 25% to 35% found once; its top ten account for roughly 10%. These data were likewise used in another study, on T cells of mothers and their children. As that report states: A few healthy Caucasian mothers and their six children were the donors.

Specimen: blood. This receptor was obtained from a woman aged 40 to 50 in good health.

CDR3 region: CSAPGDWHEQFF. CDR3 bases: TGCAGTGCCCCGGGCGACTGGCATGAGCAGTTCTTC. The chain uses TRBV20-1 and TRBJ2-1; no reliable D call. Trimming left V 6 bases short and J 8 bases short, with 14 bases between. Germline values: CDR1 DFQATT, CDR2 SNEGSKA (reference sequence). This CDR3 contains 12 residues.